Reported below is one T cell receptor beta chain. The data were taken from a study of T cell changes during pregnancy in multiple sclerosis. TCRdb's copy holds only in-frame clones and misses some; the assay was immunoSEQ multiplex PCR. Here the sample spans approximately 50,000 clones, 91% being singletons. The CDR3 has 15 residues. The V segment lost 4 bases and the J segment 6 bases; nucleotides outside the gene matches: 6. CDR1 and CDR2 from the germline V gene are SGHNT and YENEEA. Sequenced material: CD8+ T cells from peripheral blood mononuclear cells, taken after pregnancy. This receptor was taken from a female donor with multiple sclerosis, enrolled in a pregnancy study. The gene calls are TRBV11-3 and TRBJ2-2; 9 bases match TRBD1. This CDR3 reads CASSYTGQGPGELFF. Written as DNA, the CDR3 is TGTGCCAGCAGCTACACCGGACAGGGGCCCGGGGAGCTGTTTTTT. Looking up the rest from reference TRBV11-3 and TRBJ2-2 gives the full variable domain: EAGVVQSPRYKIIEKKQPVAFWCNPISGHNTLYWYLQNLGQGPELLIRYENEEAVDDSQLPKDRFSAERLKGVDSTLKIQPAELGDSAVYLCASSYTGQGPGELFFGEGSRLTVL.